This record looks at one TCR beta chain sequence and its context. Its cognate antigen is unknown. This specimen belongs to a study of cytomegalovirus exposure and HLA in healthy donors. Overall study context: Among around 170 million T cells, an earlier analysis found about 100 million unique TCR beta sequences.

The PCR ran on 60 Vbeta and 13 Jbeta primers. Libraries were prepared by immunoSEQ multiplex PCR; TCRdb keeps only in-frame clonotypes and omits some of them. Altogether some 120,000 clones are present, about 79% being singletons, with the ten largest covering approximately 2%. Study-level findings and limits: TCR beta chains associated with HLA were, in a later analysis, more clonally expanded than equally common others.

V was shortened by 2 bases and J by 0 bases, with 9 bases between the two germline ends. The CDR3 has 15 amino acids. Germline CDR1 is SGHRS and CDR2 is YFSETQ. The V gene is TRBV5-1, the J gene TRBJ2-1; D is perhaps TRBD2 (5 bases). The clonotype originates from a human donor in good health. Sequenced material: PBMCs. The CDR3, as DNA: TGCGCCAGCAGCTTAGGCGGGTTCTCCTACAATGAGCAGTTCTTC. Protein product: CASSLGGFSYNEQFF.